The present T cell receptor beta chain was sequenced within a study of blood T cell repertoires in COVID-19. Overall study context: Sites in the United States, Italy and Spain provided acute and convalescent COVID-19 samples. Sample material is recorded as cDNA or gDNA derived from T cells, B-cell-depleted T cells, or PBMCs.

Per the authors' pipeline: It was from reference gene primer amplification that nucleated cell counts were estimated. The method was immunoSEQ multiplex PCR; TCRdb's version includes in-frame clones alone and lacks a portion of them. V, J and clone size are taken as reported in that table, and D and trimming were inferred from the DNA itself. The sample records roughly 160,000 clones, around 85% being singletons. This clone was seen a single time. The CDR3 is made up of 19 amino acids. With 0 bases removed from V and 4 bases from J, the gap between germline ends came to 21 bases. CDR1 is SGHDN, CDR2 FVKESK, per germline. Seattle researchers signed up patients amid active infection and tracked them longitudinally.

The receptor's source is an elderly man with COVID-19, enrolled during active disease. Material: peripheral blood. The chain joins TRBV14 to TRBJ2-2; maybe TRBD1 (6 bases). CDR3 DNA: TGTGCCAGCAGCCAAGATATTAGATGGGGGCATCGCAGCACCGGGGAGCTGTTTTTT. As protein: CASSQDIRWGHRSTGELFF.